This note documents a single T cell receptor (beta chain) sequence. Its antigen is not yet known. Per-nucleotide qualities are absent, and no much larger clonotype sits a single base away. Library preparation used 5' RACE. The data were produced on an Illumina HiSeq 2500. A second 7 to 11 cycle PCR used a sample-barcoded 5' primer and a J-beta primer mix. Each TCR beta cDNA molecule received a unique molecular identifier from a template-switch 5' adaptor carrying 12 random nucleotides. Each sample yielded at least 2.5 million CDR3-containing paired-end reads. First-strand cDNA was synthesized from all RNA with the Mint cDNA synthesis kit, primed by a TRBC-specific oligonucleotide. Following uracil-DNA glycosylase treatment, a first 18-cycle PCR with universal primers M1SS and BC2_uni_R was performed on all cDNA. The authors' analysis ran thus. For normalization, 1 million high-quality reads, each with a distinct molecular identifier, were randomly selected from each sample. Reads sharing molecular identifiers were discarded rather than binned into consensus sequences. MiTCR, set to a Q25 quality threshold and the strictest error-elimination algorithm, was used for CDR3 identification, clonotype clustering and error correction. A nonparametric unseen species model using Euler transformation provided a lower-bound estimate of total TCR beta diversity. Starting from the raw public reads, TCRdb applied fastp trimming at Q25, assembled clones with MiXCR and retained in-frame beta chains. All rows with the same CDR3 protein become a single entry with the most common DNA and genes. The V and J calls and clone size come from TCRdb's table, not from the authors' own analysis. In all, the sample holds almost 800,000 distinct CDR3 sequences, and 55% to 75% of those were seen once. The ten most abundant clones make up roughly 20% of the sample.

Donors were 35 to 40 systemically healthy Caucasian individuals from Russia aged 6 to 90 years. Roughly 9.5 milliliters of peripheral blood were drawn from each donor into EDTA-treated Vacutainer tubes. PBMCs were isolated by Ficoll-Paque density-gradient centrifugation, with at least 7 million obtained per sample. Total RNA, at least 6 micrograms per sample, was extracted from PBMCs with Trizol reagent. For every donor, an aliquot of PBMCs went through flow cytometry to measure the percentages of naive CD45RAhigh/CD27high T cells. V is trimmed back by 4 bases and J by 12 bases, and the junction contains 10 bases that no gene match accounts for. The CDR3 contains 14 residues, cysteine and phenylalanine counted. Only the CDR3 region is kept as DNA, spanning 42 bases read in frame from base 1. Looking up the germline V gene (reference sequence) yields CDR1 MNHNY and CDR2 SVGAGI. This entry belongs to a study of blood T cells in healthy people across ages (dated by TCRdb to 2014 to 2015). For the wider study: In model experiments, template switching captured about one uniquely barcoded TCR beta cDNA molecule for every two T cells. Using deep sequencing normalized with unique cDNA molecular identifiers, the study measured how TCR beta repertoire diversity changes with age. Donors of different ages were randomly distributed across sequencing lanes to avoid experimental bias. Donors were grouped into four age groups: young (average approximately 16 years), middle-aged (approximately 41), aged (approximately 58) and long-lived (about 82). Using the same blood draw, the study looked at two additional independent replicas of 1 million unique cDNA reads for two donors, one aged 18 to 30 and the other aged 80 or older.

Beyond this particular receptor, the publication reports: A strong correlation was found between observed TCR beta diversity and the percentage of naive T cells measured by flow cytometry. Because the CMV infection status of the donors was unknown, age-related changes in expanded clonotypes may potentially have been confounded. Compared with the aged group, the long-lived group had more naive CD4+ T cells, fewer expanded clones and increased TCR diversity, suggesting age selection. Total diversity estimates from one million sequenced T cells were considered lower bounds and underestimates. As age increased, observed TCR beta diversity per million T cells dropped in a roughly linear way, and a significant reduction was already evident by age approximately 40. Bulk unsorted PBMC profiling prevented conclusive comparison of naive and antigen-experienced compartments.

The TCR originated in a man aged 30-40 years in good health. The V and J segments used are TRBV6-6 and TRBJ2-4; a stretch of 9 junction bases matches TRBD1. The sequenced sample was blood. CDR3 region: CASSSRDRVTSQYF. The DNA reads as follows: TGTGCCAGCAGTTCCCGGGACAGGGTGACCAGTCAGTACTTC.